These 11 T cell receptor beta chains were all obtained from the same sample, sequenced in a study of blood T cell repertoires in COVID-19. This table comes from immunoSEQ multiplex PCR, and its TCRdb copy is limited to in-frame clones, with some not included. Of some 290,000 clones in the sample, approximately 91% were seen once. Specimen: PBMCs or T cells enriched from blood (not recorded which). These receptors all come from a woman in her 30s who had been exposed to COVID-19.

This clone was counted a few times. This chain uses TRBV13 with TRBJ2-7, with TRBD2 matching 7 bases. J gave up 0 bases and V 0 bases, and 5 bases lay outside the gene matches. The CDR3 length is 16 residues. The germline V gene encodes CDR1 PRHDT and CDR2 FYEKMQ (reference sequence). CDR3 coding DNA: TGTGCCAGCAGCTTAGGATTACCTAGCGGCTCCTACGAGCAGTACTTC. As protein: CASSLGLPSGSYEQYF.

The chain is built from TRBV11-2 and TRBJ1-3, with 7 bases matching TRBD1. V lost 0 bases, J lost 0 bases, and 11 bases stayed unmatched. Germline CDR1 reads SGHAT; CDR2 reads FQNNGV. There are 19 residues in the CDR3. The CDR3 DNA is TGTGCCAGCAGCTTAGACGGGGGACAGTTTACGAGCTCTGGAAACACCATATATTTT. Translation gives CASSLDGGQFTSSGNTIYF.

CDR3 nucleotides: TGTGCCACCAGCAGACAGGCCCAGCCCAATTCGCAGTTCTTC. Amino acids: CATSRQAQPNSQFF. The rearrangement links TRBV15 to TRBJ2-1, with D uncertain. The CDR3 sequence is 14 residues long. Germline loops: CDR1 LNHNV, CDR2 YYDKDF (reference sequence). The V end was cut by 2 bases, the J end by 12 bases, with 17 bases between. The full variable domain, its missing parts supplied by reference TRBV15 and TRBJ2-1, is DAMVIQNPRYQVTQFGKPVTLSCSQTLNHNVMYWYQQKSSQAPKLLFHYYDKDFNNEADTPDNFQSRRPNTSFCFLDIRSPGLGDTAMYLCATSRQAQPNSQFFGPGTRLTVL.

V is TRBV28 and J is TRBJ2-7, with TRBD1 identical over 9 bases. After removal of 7 bases from V and 1 base from J, the junction contained 8 bases not matched to a gene. Per the germline V gene, CDR1 is MDHEN and CDR2 is SYDVKM. This CDR3 contains 15 residues. CDR3 coding DNA: TGTGCCAGCAAATCTACCGGGACAGGGTCCTACGAGCAGTACTTC. It codes for CASKSTGTGSYEQYF.

CDR3 sequence reads: CSAKQGKAFF. The CDR3 nucleotides are TGCAGTGCAAAACAGGGCAAAGCTTTCTTT. The chain carries TRBV20-1 and TRBJ1-1; tentative D call: TRBD1 (6 bases). Trimming took off 6 bases at V and 9 bases at J, with 11 bases between the two ends. This CDR3 has 10 amino acids. Germline assignment: CDR1 DFQATT and CDR2 SNEGSKA (reference sequence).

This chain links TRBV7-9 with TRBJ2-7; 7 bases agree with TRBD1. The V and J ends lost 5 bases and 4 bases, in that order; junction bases with no gene match: 17. There are 17 residues in the CDR3. CDR1 and CDR2 from the germline V gene are SEHNR and FQNEAQ (reference sequence). As DNA, the CDR3 is TGTGCCAGCAGCCAACGACAGGGCTCATCCCCCCTTTACGAGCAGTACTTC. Translated, it gives CASSQRQGSSPLYEQYF. The variable domain in full, with the rest retrieved from reference TRBV7-9 and TRBJ2-7, is DTGVSQNPRHKITKRGQNVTFRCDPISEHNRLYWYRQTLGQGPEFLTYFQNEAQLEKSRLLSDRFSAERPKGSFSTLEIQRTEQGDSAMYLCASSQRQGSSPLYEQYFGPGTRLTVT.

The chain employs TRBV27 and TRBJ2-2; D uncertain. The germline V and J ends were trimmed by 4 bases and 8 bases, with 8 bases remaining between them. CDR3 length equals 12 residues. CDR1 is MNHEY and CDR2 is SMNVEV in the germline V gene (reference sequence). The CDR3 coding sequence is TGTGCCAGCAGTTCCTTCTTGGGGGAGCTGTTTTTT. Encoded protein: CASSSFLGELFF.

The rearrangement uses TRBV6-5 and TRBJ1-1; TRBD1 might be the D (6 bases). Germline CDR1 reads MNHEY; CDR2 reads SVGAGI. The CDR3 totals 15 residues. The ends were cut back, 0 bases at V and 3 bases at J, with 11 bases in the middle. This CDR3 is CASSYSVRGYTEAFF. The DNA for the CDR3 is TGTGCCAGCAGTTACTCAGTCAGGGGTTACACTGAAGCTTTCTTT.

The J gene is TRBJ1-2, the V gene TRBV20-1; 9 positions match TRBD1. The CDR3 consists of 14 residues. With 3 bases clipped from V and 2 bases from J, the junction kept 4 bases outside the gene matches. Germline CDR1 DFQATT, CDR2 SNEGSKA (reference sequence). This CDR3 is CSASPGTGNYGYTF. Here the CDR3 DNA reads TGCAGTGCTAGTCCCGGGACAGGGAACTATGGCTACACCTTC.

V usage is TRBV10-1 and J usage is TRBJ1-1, with D possibly TRBD1 on 5 matching bases. The V gene lost 0 bases and the J gene lost 11 bases, with 10 bases spanning the gap. CDR1 and CDR2 from the germline V gene are WNHNN and SYGVQD (reference sequence). This CDR3 is built from 12 residues. DNA for the CDR3: TGCGCCAGCAGTGAGTCCGGGGGTTGGGCTTTCTTT. Its protein product is CASSESGGWAFF.

The CDR3 region has the DNA TGTGCCAGCAGTGACAGGGGGAGTTTTTCCACAGATACGCAGTATTTT. It specifies CASSDRGSFSTDTQYF. The chain uses TRBV6-1 and TRBJ2-3, with 7 bases lining up with TRBD1. This CDR3 region has 16 residues. V lost 3 bases and J lost 2; bases outside the gene matches: 8. Germline values: CDR1 MNHNS, CDR2 SASEGT.